These 5 T cell receptor beta chains were all obtained from the same sample, sequenced in a study of T cells after posttransplantation cyclophosphamide. Produced via immunoSEQ multiplex PCR; TCRdb's table is partial and in-frame only. The table shows 25,000 or so clones, with more than 70% occurring only once. The sequenced sample consisted of PBMCs. The receptors stem from a woman in her sixties or seventies with a blood cancer, CMV-positive, and with a related stem cell donor.

V is TRBV5-4 and J is TRBJ1-2; 7 nucleotides line up with TRBD1. The germline V gene encodes CDR1 SGHNT and CDR2 YYREEE (reference sequence). The CDR3 runs to 16 residues. V lost 4 bases to trimming and J lost 2 bases; unmatched junction nucleotides: 11. CDR3 nucleotides: TGTGCCAGCAGCCAAGAGGCGGGACAGACGAACTATGGCTACACCTTC. Its translation: CASSQEAGQTNYGYTF.

V usage is TRBV5-1 and J usage is TRBJ1-1; 8 bases are a match to TRBD1. The germline gives CDR1 SGHRS, CDR2 YFSETQ. J was trimmed by 2 bases and V by 4 bases; bases with no gene match: 4. The CDR3 loop spans 14 amino acids. This chain's CDR3 is CASSQGTGNTEAFF. The CDR3, as DNA: TGCGCCAGCAGCCAAGGGACAGGCAACACTGAAGCTTTCTTT. The variable domain in full, with the rest retrieved from reference TRBV5-1 and TRBJ1-1, is KAGVTQTPRYLIKTRGQQVTLSCSPISGHRSVSWYQQTPGQGLQFLFEYFSETQRNKGNFPGRFSGRQFSNSRSEMNVSTLELGDSALYLCASSQGTGNTEAFFGQGTRLTVV.

The chain is built from TRBV11-2 and TRBJ1-1, with a possible D match to TRBD1 (6 bases). Looked up from germline, CDR1 is SGHAT and CDR2 is FQNNGV. V lost 5 bases and J lost 1, with 11 bases in between. This CDR3 comprises 14 residues. The CDR3 is CASSRLQGNTEAFF. CDR3 coding DNA: TGTGCCAGCAGCCGACTACAGGGGAACACTGAAGCTTTCTTT.

The chain combines TRBV4-2 with TRBJ2-7; TRBD2 matches at 10 bases. Trimming at V came to 2 bases and at J to 6 bases, leaving 7 bases not matched to a gene. The CDR3 is 15 residues long. Germline V CDR1 and CDR2: LGHNA, YNFKEQ. CDR3 coding DNA: TGTGCCAGCAGCCAAAAAGCGGGAGGGGTGGCCGAGCAGTACTTC. Protein: CASSQKAGGVAEQYF.

The chain links TRBV7-9 to TRBJ2-1; the match to TRBD2 covers 14 bases. CDR1 and CDR2 (germline): SEHNR, FQNEAQ (reference sequence). The junction had 3 bases not matched to a gene; V was cut back by 5 bases and J by 6 bases. This CDR3 region has 15 residues. In DNA form, the CDR3 reads TGTGCCAGCAGCGGGACTAGCGGGAGTTTCAATGAGCAGTTCTTC. Its translation is CASSGTSGSFNEQFF.